The 7 T cell receptor beta chains presented below share a single source sample, sequenced in a study of cytomegalovirus exposure and HLA in healthy donors. The PCR was carried out with 60 Vbeta primers and 13 Jbeta primers. Data came from immunoSEQ multiplex PCR; TCRdb stores just in-frame clones and leaves some out. The profile shows over 130,000 clones, roughly 77% of them singletons. The source material was PBMCs. The receptors here all came from a human donor in good health.

The chain uses TRBV23-1 and TRBJ2-2; D remains ambiguous. TRBV23-1 is labeled an ORF, and its function is uncertain. This CDR3 has 14 residues. V was clipped by 0 bases and J by 7 bases, with 9 bases between them. In DNA, the CDR3 is TGCGCCAGCAGTCAATCGGCTCAGAACGGGGAGCTGTTTTTT. Amino acid sequence: CASSQSAQNGELFF.

The chain employs TRBV7-8 and TRBJ2-1, with 7 positions matching TRBD2. The CDR3 has 15 residues. V lost 5 bases to trimming and J lost 8 bases; unmatched junction nucleotides: 12. Germline V CDR1 and CDR2: SGHVS, FQNEAQ. CDR3 bases: TGTGCCAGCAGCCCCCGCGGGAGACTAGGTGATGAGCAGTTCTTC. This gives the protein CASSPRGRLGDEQFF. The full variable domain, with the rest looked up from reference TRBV7-8 and TRBJ2-1, is GAGVSQSPRYKVAKRGQDVALRCDPISGHVSLFWYQQALGQGPEFLTYFQNEAQLDKSGLPSDRFFAERPEGSVSTLKIQRTQQEDSAVYLCASSPRGRLGDEQFFGPGTRLTVL.

This rearrangement joins TRBV9 to TRBJ2-3; 8 nucleotides agree with TRBD2. CDR1 and CDR2 from the germline V gene are SGDLS and YYNGEE. Trimming removed 3 bases from V and 0 bases from J; junction bases left unmatched: 15. The CDR3 runs 19 residues. CDR3 nucleotide sequence: TGTGCCAGCAGCGAGGAGGGGGTGGGCGGGAGGACCAGCACAGATACGCAGTATTTT. This sequence encodes CASSEEGVGGRTSTDTQYF. Filled out from reference TRBV9 and TRBJ2-3, the complete variable domain reads DSGVTQTPKHLITATGQRVTLRCSPRSGDLSVYWYQQSLDQGLQFLIQYYNGEERAKGNILERFSAQQFPDLHSELNLSSLELGDSALYFCASSEEGVGGRTSTDTQYFGPGTRLTVL.

This clone was picked up a small number of times. The chain carries TRBV19 and TRBJ2-7; maybe TRBD1 (5 bases). V shed 9 bases and J shed 7 bases, with 19 bases lying between them. CDR1 and CDR2 (germline): LNHDA, SQIVND (reference sequence). The CDR3 consists of 13 residues. Here the CDR3 reads CASSTAQAREQYF. CDR3 bases: TGTGCCAGCTCGACAGCCCAGGCGCGGGAGCAGTACTTC.

This sequence joins TRBV6-4 and TRBJ2-5; no definite D call. CDR3 length: 14 amino acids. CDR1 is MRHNA and CDR2 is SNTAGT in the germline V gene. Trimming removed 5 bases from V and 0 bases from J, with 10 bases in between. CDR3 DNA: TGTGCCAGCAGTTTAGCTGGATACCAAGAGACCCAGTACTTC. Residues: CASSLAGYQETQYF.

The CDR3 is CASSHELSSDYGYTF. The CDR3 coding sequence is TGCGCCAGCAGCCATGAACTTAGCTCCGACTATGGCTACACCTTC. The V call is TRBV4-3, the J call TRBJ1-2; D uncertain. With 3 bases removed from V and 3 bases from J, the gap between germline ends came to 14 bases. The CDR3 has 15 amino acids. Germline lookup yields CDR1 LGHNA and CDR2 YSLEER.

The chain couples TRBV7-9 to TRBJ1-3; D is possibly TRBD1 (6 bases). This CDR3 comprises 16 residues. V shed 4 bases and J shed 6 bases, with 19 bases lying between them. Germline V gene data show CDR1 as SEHNR and CDR2 as FQNEAQ (reference sequence). The CDR3 DNA reads as TGTGCCAGCAGCTACTCCGGGACAATGGGGGAAAACACCATATATTTT. It is translated as CASSYSGTMGENTIYF.